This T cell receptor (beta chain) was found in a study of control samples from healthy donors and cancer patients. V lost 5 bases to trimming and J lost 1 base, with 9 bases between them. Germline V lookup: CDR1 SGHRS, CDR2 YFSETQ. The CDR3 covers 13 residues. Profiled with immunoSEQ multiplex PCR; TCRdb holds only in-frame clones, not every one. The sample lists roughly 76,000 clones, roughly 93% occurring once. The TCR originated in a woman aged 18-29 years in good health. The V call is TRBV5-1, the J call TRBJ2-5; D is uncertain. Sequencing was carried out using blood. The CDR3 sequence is CASSPGPQETQYF. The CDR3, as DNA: TGCGCCAGCAGTCCAGGACCCCAAGAGACCCAGTACTTC. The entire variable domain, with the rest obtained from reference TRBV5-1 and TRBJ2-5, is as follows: KAGVTQTPRYLIKTRGQQVTLSCSPISGHRSVSWYQQTPGQGLQFLFEYFSETQRNKGNFPGRFSGRQFSNSRSEMNVSTLELGDSALYLCASSPGPQETQYFGPGTRLLVL.